The T cell receptor beta chain under discussion was sequenced for a study of blood T cell repertoires in COVID-19. As for the study in general: Specimens from acute and convalescent COVID-19 originated in the United States, Italy and Spain. T cells, B-cell-depleted T cells, or PBMCs supplied cDNA or gDNA.

Original methodology: It was from reference gene primer amplification that nucleated cell counts were estimated. TCRdb keeps only in-frame clones here, not all; method: immunoSEQ multiplex PCR. V and J calls plus clone size are reproduced from that table; the DNA served to infer D and trimming. The data show 80,000 to 95,000 clones, over 70% seen once. Input material: peripheral blood. This sequence originates from a man aged 80 or over with active or convalescent COVID-19.

As DNA, the CDR3 is TGTGCCAGCAGTTTATCGGGGGCGTGGGGGGGCGCAGAGACCCAGTACTTC. Protein: CASSLSGAWGGAETQYF. The V call is TRBV27, the J call TRBJ2-5; tentatively, D is TRBD2 (7 bases). The CDR3 consists of 17 residues. Deletions cut 0 bases from V and 4 bases from J, with 18 bases between. Germline V gene sequence: CDR1 MNHEY, CDR2 SMNVEV (reference sequence).